Below are 20 T cell receptor beta chains sequenced from a single sample in a study of OX40 agonist ivuxolimab in advanced cancers. Profiled with immunoSEQ multiplex PCR; TCRdb holds only in-frame clones, not every one. This sample carries tens of thousands of clones, just under 95% of them seen once, and the ten largest clones take 15% to 18%. This specimen consisted of CD4+ or CD8+ T cells sorted from blood, obtained in a trial of the OX40 agonist ivuxolimab. The receptors derive from an adult with an advanced solid tumor such as melanoma, head and neck, liver or kidney cancer.

In this sample, this clone turned up once. The chain combines TRBV29-1 with TRBJ1-2; weak D call: TRBD1 (5 bases). V lost 5 bases and J lost 5, with 9 bases in between. This CDR3 contains 11 residues. Looked up from germline, CDR1 is SQVTM and CDR2 is ANQGSEA. The CDR3 loop is CSVHGAYGYTF. For the CDR3, the DNA is TGCAGCGTTCACGGGGCTTATGGCTACACCTTC.

The CDR3 nucleotides read TGTGCCAGCACCTCGGGACAGGGGGCCTACGAGCAGTACTTC. Translated: CASTSGQGAYEQYF. The chain links TRBV27 to TRBJ2-7, with 11 bases identical to TRBD1. Trimming took 7 bases from V and 2 from J; bases not matched to a gene: 4. CDR3 length equals 14 residues. In germline, CDR1 is MNHEY, CDR2 SMNVEV (reference sequence).

The chain couples TRBV6-5 to TRBJ1-2, with 10 bases identical to TRBD1. Looked up from germline, CDR1 is MNHEY and CDR2 is SVGAGI. V gave up 6 bases and J gave up 5 bases; unmatched junction bases: 3. The length of the CDR3 is 13 residues. CDR3 nucleotide sequence: TGTGCCAGCAGCCGGACAGGGGGGTATGGCTACACCTTC. This gives the protein CASSRTGGYGYTF.

The chain has TRBV10-3 and TRBJ2-7; maybe TRBD2 (5 bases). The CDR3 loop spans 15 amino acids. Per germline, CDR1 ENHRY and CDR2 SYGVKD. V was cut by 10 bases and J by 2 bases, with 21 bases left in between. CDR3 sequence: CATNPGETLPYEQYF. Written as DNA, the CDR3 is TGTGCCACCAACCCCGGGGAGACGCTTCCCTACGAGCAGTACTTC.

The sample holds a few counts of this clone. The CDR3 region is CASSAGTYNEQFF. In DNA form, the CDR3 reads TGCGCCAGCAGCGCCGGGACTTACAATGAGCAGTTCTTC. The chain links TRBV4-1 to TRBJ2-1, with D possibly matching TRBD2 (6 bases). The CDR3 runs to 13 residues. Germline V gene data show CDR1 as MGHRA and CDR2 as YSYEKL. Trimming left V 5 bases short and J 4 bases short, with 9 bases between.

The gene calls are TRBV19 and TRBJ2-1, with 7 bases that match TRBD2. The CDR3 contains 16 residues. Trimming cost V 1 base and J 0 bases; bases outside gene matches: 3. From germline, CDR1 is LNHDA and CDR2 SQIVND (reference sequence). CDR3 loop: CASSIGGGSSYNEQFF. Here the CDR3 DNA reads TGTGCCAGTAGTATAGGGGGGGGAAGCTCCTACAATGAGCAGTTCTTC.

The chain is built from TRBV28 and TRBJ1-5; no reliable D call. The CDR3 has 11 amino acids. CDR1 and CDR2 from the germline V gene are MDHEN and SYDVKM. Trimming left V 6 bases short and J 6 bases short, with 6 bases between. Written as DNA, the CDR3 is TGTGCCAGCAGGAGTACTCAGCCCCAGCATTTT. It encodes CASRSTQPQHF.

The J gene is TRBJ2-3, the V gene TRBV9; a weak D match, TRBD2 (5 bases). The CDR3 runs to 17 residues. V lost 0 bases and J 0 bases, leaving 14 bases between the germline ends. Germline V gene data show CDR1 as SGDLS and CDR2 as YYNGEE. CDR3: CASSVAEVTTSTDTQYF. The DNA for the CDR3 is TGTGCCAGCAGCGTAGCGGAGGTGACTACCAGCACAGATACGCAGTATTTT.

The V gene is TRBV28, the J gene TRBJ2-7; D may be TRBD2 (5 bases). CDR1 is MDHEN and CDR2 is SYDVKM in the germline V gene. CDR3 size: 15 residues. Trimming took off 3 bases at V and 0 bases at J, with 12 bases between the two ends. CDR3 residues: CASSFFSAGSYEQYF. The CDR3 DNA is TGTGCCAGCAGTTTCTTTAGCGCCGGCTCCTACGAGCAGTACTTC.

The chain uses TRBV6-5 and TRBJ2-7, with 8 bases fitting TRBD2. CDR3 size: 14 residues. After removal of 0 bases from V and 5 bases from J, the junction contained 3 bases not matched to a gene. Germline V gives CDR1 MNHEY, CDR2 SVGAGI. The CDR3 DNA follows: TGTGCCAGCAGTTACTCCAGCGGGGGCGACGAGCAGTACTTC. Translated, it gives CASSYSSGGDEQYF.

The chain links TRBV11-3 to TRBJ1-4; D is ambiguous. The CDR3 contains 14 residues. Deletions cut 3 bases from V and 7 bases from J, with 12 bases between. Germline CDR1 is SGHNT and CDR2 is YENEEA. In DNA form, the CDR3 reads TGTGCCAGCAGCTTGTGCCTTTGCGGTGAAAAACTGTTTTTT. Its protein product is CASSLCLCGEKLFF.

The chain uses TRBV9 and TRBJ2-7; D perhaps matches TRBD1 (6 bases). CDR1 and CDR2 from the germline V gene are SGDLS and YYNGEE. Deletions cut 0 bases from V and 2 bases from J, with 15 bases between. The CDR3 consists of 16 residues. CDR3 DNA: TGTGCCAGCAGCGTAGGAAGGGGGACAACCCCCTACGAGCAGTACTTC. Amino acids: CASSVGRGTTPYEQYF.

V and J are TRBV19 and TRBJ1-2; D remains ambiguous. V lost 5 bases, J lost 3 bases, and 13 bases lay in between. The CDR3 is 14 residues long. Germline V gene sequence: CDR1 LNHDA, CDR2 SQIVND (reference sequence). The CDR3 sequence is CASSSEAVDYGYTF. The CDR3 DNA reads as TGTGCCAGTAGTTCGGAGGCAGTGGACTATGGCTACACCTTC.

This chain uses TRBV28 with TRBJ2-7; TRBD1 matches at 7 bases. Germline assignment: CDR1 MDHEN and CDR2 SYDVKM. Germline trimming cut 4 bases from V and 7 bases from J; bases unmatched to any gene: 7. The CDR3 runs 13 residues. The CDR3 is CASSSLDRREQYF. The CDR3 region has the DNA TGTGCCAGCAGTTCACTGGACAGGAGGGAGCAGTACTTC.

The V call is TRBV9, the J call TRBJ1-3, with 7 nucleotides matching TRBD1. CDR1 is SGDLS and CDR2 is YYNGEE in the germline V gene. The CDR3 contains 18 residues. Germline trimming cut 3 bases from V and 4 bases from J; bases unmatched to any gene: 16. The DNA for the CDR3 is TGTGCCAGCAGCGCAGAGGATCAGTACAGGGGTGTGGGAAACACCATATATTTT. Residues: CASSAEDQYRGVGNTIYF.

Of note for this clone: One junction end disagrees with the germline gene, perhaps due to a read error. The CDR3 bases are TGTACCAGCAGCTTGGCCTTGGGTCGCACTGAAGCTTTCTTT. Amino acid sequence: CTSSLALGRTEAFF. V and J are TRBV5-4 and TRBJ1-1; D gene unclear. CDR3 length: 14 amino acids. Germline loops: CDR1 SGHNT, CDR2 YYREEE (reference sequence).

The chain links TRBV7-9 to TRBJ2-1; no reliable D call. Trimming took off 7 bases at V and 3 bases at J, with 10 bases between the two ends. This CDR3 contains 13 residues. The germline gives CDR1 SEHNR, CDR2 FQNEAQ (reference sequence). The CDR3 region is CASTPWGYNEQFF. Here the CDR3 DNA reads TGTGCCAGCACCCCGTGGGGCTACAATGAGCAGTTCTTC.

This clone is a singleton in its sample. The chain joins TRBV27 to TRBJ2-2; TRBD1 matches 10 bases. From germline, CDR1 is MNHEY and CDR2 SMNVEV (reference sequence). V lost 4 bases to trimming and J lost 7 bases; unmatched junction nucleotides: 3. The CDR3 covers 14 residues. The CDR3 DNA reads TGTGCCAGCAGTTGGACAGGGGGGGGCGGGGAGCTGTTTTTT. Translated: CASSWTGGGGELFF.

This clone came up once. CDR3: CASSLGGGGLAKNIQYF. The CDR3 DNA is TGTGCCAGCAGCTTAGGGGGAGGGGGCCTTGCCAAAAACATTCAGTACTTC. The rearrangement uses TRBV7-2 and TRBJ2-4; D is perhaps TRBD1 or TRBD2 (7 bases each). This CDR3 has 17 residues. V gave up 1 base and J gave up 1 base, with 14 bases separating them. CDR1 is SGHTA and CDR2 is FQGNSA in the germline V gene.

The chain recombines TRBV28 with TRBJ2-7; D remains unclear. The V end was cut by 7 bases, the J end by 2 bases, with 9 bases between. The CDR3 has 12 amino acids. Germline V CDR1 and CDR2: MDHEN, SYDVKM. This CDR3 is CASKGGTYEQYF. The DNA for the CDR3 is TGTGCCAGCAAGGGCGGAACCTACGAGCAGTACTTC.